The present entry profiles one T cell receptor beta chain with its context. Authors' processing steps: After removing out-of-frame reads, approximately 2 million distinct TCRbeta sequences remained. The protocol was immunoSEQ multiplex PCR, while the TCRdb copy is restricted to in-frame clones and leaves out a portion. The V and J calls and clone size were taken over from that table, and D and trimming were inferred from the DNA. The sample yields 65,000 to 95,000 clones, approximately 80% seen once. This specimen belongs to a study of memory CD4+ T cells and cytomegalovirus serostatus. Study-level background: This sample comes from healthy Belgian adults, eight to ten CMV seropositive, around 26 seronegative.

The sort gate was single viable CD3+CD4+CD8-CD45RO+ cells for memory CD4+ T cells. Donors' CMV status reflects serum IgG against pp150, pp28, p38, p52. Positive selection with CD4 microbeads enriched total CD4+ T cells. The sequence came from an adult in good health and CMV-seronegative. Sequencing was done on a sample of memory CD4+ T cells from blood.

The CDR3 reads CASSLTRGTNEKLFF. The CDR3 DNA follows: TGTGCCAGCAGCTTAACCAGGGGTACTAATGAAAAACTGTTTTTT. The chain couples TRBV7-3 to TRBJ1-4, with D possibly TRBD1 on 6 matching bases. Trimming shortened V by 0 bases and J by 2 bases, and 7 bases separated the two germline ends. This CDR3 comprises 15 residues. Germline CDR1 is SGHTA and CDR2 is FQGTGA.